This T cell receptor (beta chain) was sequenced in a study of T cell responses to AZD1222 COVID-19 vaccine. Sequenced by immunoSEQ multiplex PCR; TCRdb stores in-frame clones only, minus some. The top ten hold 9% to 10% of the sample, which has about 75,000 clones, 70% to 90% seen once. Worth noting for this clone: What it binds is unknown.

Study outcomes and limitations: There were mostly white British donors and more females than males, and clonal diversity was possibly underestimated. When two AZD1222 doses had been given, Spike-specific TCR breadth and depth rose. Unmutated variant regions are reportedly targeted by nearly half of spike-specific TCRs. Every sample of the repertoires postdated the peak T cell response.

This CDR3 contains 13 residues. Germline values: CDR1 SGHTA, CDR2 FQGNSA. V was clipped by 5 bases and J by 4 bases, with 12 bases between them. The chain employs TRBV7-2 and TRBJ2-7; D not resolved. The receptor was derived from an adult who received the MenACWY meningococcal vaccine as a control. This specimen was peripheral blood, taken 28 days after the second dose of the MenACWY control vaccine. The CDR3 sequence: CASSPRRSYEQYF. The CDR3, as DNA: TGTGCCAGCAGCCCAAGGCGCTCATACGAGCAGTACTTC.